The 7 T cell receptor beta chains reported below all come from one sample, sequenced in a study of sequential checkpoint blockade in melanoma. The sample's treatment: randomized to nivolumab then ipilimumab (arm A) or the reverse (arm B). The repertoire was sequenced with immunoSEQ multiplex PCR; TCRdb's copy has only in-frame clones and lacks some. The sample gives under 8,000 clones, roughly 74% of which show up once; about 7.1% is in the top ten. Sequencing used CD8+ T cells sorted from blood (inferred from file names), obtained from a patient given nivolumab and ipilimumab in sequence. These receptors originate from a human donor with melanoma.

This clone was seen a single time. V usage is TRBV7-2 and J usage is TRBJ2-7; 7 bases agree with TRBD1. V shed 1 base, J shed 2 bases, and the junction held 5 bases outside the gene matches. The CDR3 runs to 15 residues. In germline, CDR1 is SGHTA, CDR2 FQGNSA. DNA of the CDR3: TGTGCCAGCAGCTTAGGCCCGGGACAGACCTACGAGCAGTACTTC. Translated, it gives CASSLGPGQTYEQYF.

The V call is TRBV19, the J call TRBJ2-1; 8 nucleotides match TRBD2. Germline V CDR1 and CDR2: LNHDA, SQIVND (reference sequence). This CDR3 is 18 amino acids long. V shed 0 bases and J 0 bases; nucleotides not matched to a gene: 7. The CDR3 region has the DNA TGTGCCAGTAGTATAGATGGAGGAGCGGGGGTCTCCTACAATGAGCAGTTCTTC. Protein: CASSIDGGAGVSYNEQFF.

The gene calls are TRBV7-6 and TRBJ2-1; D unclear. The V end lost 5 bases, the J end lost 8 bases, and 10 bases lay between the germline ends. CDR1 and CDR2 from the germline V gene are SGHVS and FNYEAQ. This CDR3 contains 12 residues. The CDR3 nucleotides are TGTGCCAGCAGCGCCCGCGAGGATGAGCAGTTCTTC. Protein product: CASSAREDEQFF.

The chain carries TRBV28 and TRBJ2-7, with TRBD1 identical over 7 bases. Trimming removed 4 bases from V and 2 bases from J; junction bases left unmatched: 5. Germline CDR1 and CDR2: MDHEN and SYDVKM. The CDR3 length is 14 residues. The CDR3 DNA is TGTGCCAGCAGTTACCGGGACAGAGCCTACGAGCAGTACTTC. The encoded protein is CASSYRDRAYEQYF.

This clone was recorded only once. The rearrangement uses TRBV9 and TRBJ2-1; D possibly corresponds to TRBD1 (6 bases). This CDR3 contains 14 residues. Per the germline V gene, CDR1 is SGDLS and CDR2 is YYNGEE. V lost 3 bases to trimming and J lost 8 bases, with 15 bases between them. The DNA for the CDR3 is TGTGCCAGCAGCGGATCTAGGGGGTGGGATGAGCAGTTCTTC. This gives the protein CASSGSRGWDEQFF.

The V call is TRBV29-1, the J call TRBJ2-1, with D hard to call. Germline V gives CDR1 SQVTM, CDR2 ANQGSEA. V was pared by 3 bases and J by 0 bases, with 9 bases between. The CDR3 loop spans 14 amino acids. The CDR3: CSVEVASSYNEQFF. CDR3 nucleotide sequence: TGCAGCGTTGAGGTAGCCAGCTCCTACAATGAGCAGTTCTTC.

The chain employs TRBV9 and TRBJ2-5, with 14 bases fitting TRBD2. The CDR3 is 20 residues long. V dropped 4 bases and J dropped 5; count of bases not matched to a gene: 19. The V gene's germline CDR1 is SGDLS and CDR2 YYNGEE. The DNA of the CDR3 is TGTGCCAGCAGCCCCCAGATCAGGATAGGGACTAGCGGGAGTGGGGAGACCCAGTACTTC. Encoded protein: CASSPQIRIGTSGSGETQYF.